The 5 T cell receptor beta chains in this list originate from one sample, sequenced in a study of blood T cell repertoires in COVID-19. Profiled with immunoSEQ multiplex PCR; TCRdb holds only in-frame clones, not every one. The sample includes approximately 170,000 clones, around 85% seen only once; the top ten take roughly 1.1%. The source material was peripheral blood. The receptors were gathered from a man aged 60 to 69 who had recovered from COVID-19.

This clone was seen once. The chain joins TRBV6-6 to TRBJ2-5, with 8 bases lining up with TRBD1. The germline V gene has CDR1 MNHNY and CDR2 SVGAGI (reference sequence). Losses at the gene ends were 5 bases for V and 1 base for J; bases not matched to a gene: 6. This CDR3 is built from 15 residues. CDR3 DNA: TGTGCCAGCAGTCGACTGGGACAGGCCCAAGAGACCCAGTACTTC. Protein sequence: CASSRLGQAQETQYF.

The chain recombines TRBV25-1 with TRBJ2-3, with 8 bases identical to TRBD1. V shed 4 bases, J shed 5 bases, and the junction held 5 bases outside the gene matches. From germline, CDR1 is MGHDK and CDR2 SYGVNS. This CDR3 contains 14 residues. The CDR3 is CASSVPGGLDTQYF. CDR3 bases: TGTGCCAGCAGTGTGCCAGGGGGCCTAGATACGCAGTATTTT.

This clone was counted once. This chain uses TRBV9 with TRBJ2-1; D possibly corresponds to TRBD1 (8 bases). V lost 3 bases and J 0 bases, leaving 10 bases between the germline ends. This CDR3 comprises 15 residues. Germline loops: CDR1 SGDLS, CDR2 YYNGEE. DNA for the CDR3: TGTGCCAGCAGCGACAGGGGGGGCTCCTACAATGAGCAGTTCTTC. Protein: CASSDRGGSYNEQFF.

The gene calls are TRBV5-4 and TRBJ2-5; 7 bases are a match to TRBD2. The CDR3 covers 14 residues. J lost 5 bases, V lost 2 bases, and 6 bases had no gene match. Germline CDR1 is SGHNT and CDR2 is YYREEE (reference sequence). The CDR3 sequence: CASSFAGREETQYF. Here the CDR3 DNA reads TGTGCCAGCAGCTTCGCAGGGAGGGAGGAGACCCAGTACTTC.

The V gene is TRBV5-6, the J gene TRBJ2-3, with D perhaps matching TRBD2 (6 bases). This CDR3 spans 15 amino acids. The V and J ends lost 1 base and 4 bases respectively, with 13 bases between them. Germline V gene sequence: CDR1 SGHDT, CDR2 YYEEEE. The CDR3 sequence: CASSLTGRSADTQYF. CDR3 bases: TGTGCCAGCAGCTTGACTGGGAGGTCGGCAGATACGCAGTATTTT.